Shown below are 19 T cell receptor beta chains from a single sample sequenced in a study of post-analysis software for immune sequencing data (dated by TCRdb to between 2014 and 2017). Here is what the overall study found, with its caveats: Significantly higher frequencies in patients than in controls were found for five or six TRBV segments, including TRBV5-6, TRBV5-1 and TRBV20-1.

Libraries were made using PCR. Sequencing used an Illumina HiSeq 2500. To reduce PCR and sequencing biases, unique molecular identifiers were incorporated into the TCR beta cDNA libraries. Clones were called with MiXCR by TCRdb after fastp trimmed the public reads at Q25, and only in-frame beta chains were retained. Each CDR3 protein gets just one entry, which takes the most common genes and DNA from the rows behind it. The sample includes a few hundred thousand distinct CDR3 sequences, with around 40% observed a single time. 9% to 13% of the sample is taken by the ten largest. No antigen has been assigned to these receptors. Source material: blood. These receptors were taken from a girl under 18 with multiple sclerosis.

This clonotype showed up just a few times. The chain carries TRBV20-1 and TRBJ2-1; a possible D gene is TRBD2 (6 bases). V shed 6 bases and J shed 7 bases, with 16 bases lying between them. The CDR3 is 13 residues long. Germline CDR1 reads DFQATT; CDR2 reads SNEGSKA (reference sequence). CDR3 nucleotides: TGCAGTGCCCTTAGCGGAAAGGGGAATGAGCAGTTCTTC. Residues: CSALSGKGNEQFF.

The CDR3 DNA reads TGTGCCAGCAGTGATAACCGGGGGCGCGACGAGCAGTACTTC. Amino acids: CASSDNRGRDEQYF. The chain is built from TRBV2 and TRBJ2-7; D tentatively reads TRBD1 or TRBD2 (6 bases each). The V gene lost 3 bases and the J gene lost 5 bases, with 14 bases spanning the gap. The CDR3 sequence is 14 residues long. Germline V gives CDR1 SNHLY, CDR2 FYNNEI. The complete variable domain, with remaining parts taken from reference TRBV2 and TRBJ2-7, reads EPEVTQTPSHQVTQMGQEVILRCVPISNHLYFYWYRQILGQKVEFLVSFYNNEISEKSEIFDDQFSVERPDGSNFTLKIRSTKLEDSAMYFCASSDNRGRDEQYFGPGTRLTVT.

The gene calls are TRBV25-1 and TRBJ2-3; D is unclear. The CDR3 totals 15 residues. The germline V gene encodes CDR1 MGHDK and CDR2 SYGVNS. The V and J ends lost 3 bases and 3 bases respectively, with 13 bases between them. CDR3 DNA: TGTGCCAGCAGTGATTTAGGCCGTGGGACAGATACGCAGTATTTT. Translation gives CASSDLGRGTDTQYF.

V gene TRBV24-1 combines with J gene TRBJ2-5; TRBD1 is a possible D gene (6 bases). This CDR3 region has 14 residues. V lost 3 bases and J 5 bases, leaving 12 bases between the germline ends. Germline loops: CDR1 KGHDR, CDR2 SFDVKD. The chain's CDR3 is CATSDDRRSETQYF. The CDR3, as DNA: TGTGCCACCAGTGATGACAGGAGGTCGGAGACCCAGTACTTC.

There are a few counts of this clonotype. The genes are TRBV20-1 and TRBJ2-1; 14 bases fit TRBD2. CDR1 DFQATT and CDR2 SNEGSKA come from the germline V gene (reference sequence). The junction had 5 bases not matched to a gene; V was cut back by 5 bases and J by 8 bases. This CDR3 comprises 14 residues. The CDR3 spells CSARLAGGPDEQFF. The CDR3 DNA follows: TGCAGTGCTCGACTAGCGGGAGGGCCCGATGAGCAGTTCTTC.

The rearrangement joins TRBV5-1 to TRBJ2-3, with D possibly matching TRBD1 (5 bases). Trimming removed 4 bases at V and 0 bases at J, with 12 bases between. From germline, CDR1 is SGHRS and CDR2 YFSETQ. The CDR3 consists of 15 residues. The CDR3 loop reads CASSPIRESTDTQYF. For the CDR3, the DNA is TGCGCCAGCAGCCCCATCAGGGAAAGCACAGATACGCAGTATTTT.

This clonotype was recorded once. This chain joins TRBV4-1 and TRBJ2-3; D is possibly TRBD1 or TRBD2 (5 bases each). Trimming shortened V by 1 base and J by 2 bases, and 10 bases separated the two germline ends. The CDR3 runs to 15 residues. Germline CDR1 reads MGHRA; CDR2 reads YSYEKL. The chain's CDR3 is CASSQAGHTTDTQYF. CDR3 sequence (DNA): TGCGCCAGCAGCCAAGCGGGGCACACCACAGATACGCAGTATTTT.

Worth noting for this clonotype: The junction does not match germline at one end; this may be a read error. In DNA, the CDR3 is TGTGCCAGCAGTTACTCGACAGGACTGGCCGCCTATGAGCAGTACTTC. Translating it yields CASSYSTGLAAYEQYF. The chain has TRBV6-6 and TRBJ2-7; maybe TRBD1 (6 bases). From germline, CDR1 is MNHNY and CDR2 SVGAGI (reference sequence). This CDR3 contains 16 residues.

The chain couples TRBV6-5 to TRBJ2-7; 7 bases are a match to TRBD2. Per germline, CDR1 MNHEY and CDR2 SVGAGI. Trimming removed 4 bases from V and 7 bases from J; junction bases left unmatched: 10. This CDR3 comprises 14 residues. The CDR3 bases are TGTGCCAGCAGTTCAGCGGGACCCTACAATGAGCAGTACTTC. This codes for CASSSAGPYNEQYF.

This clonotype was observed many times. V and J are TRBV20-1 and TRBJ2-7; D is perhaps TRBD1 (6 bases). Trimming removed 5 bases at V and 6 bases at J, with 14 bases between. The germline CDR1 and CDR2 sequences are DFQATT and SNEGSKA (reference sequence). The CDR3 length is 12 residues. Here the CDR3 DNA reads TGCAGTGCTCGCCAGGGGTTGGGCGAGCAGTACTTC. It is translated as CSARQGLGEQYF.

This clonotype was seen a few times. CDR3 in DNA: TGCGCCAGCAGCCCTGGTTCAGTTTCCTACGAGCAGTACTTC. Amino acid sequence: CASSPGSVSYEQYF. The chain uses TRBV4-1 and TRBJ2-7; D gene uncertain. The germline CDR1 and CDR2 sequences are MGHRA and YSYEKL. The CDR3 runs 14 residues. The V end was cut by 4 bases, the J end by 1 base, with 11 bases between.

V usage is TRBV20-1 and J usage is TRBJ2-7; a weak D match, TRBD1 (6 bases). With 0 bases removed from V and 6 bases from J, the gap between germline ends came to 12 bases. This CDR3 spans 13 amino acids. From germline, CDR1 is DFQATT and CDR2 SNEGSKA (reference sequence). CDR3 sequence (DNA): TGCAGTGCTAGAGATGGGGGACAACTCGAGCAGTACTTC. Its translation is CSARDGGQLEQYF.

The CDR3 region has the DNA TGTGCCAGCAGCTTGACAGGGATTAGAGGCTACACCTTC. This translates into CASSLTGIRGYTF. The chain carries TRBV5-8 and TRBJ1-2; D is perhaps TRBD1 (6 bases). Germline CDR1 SGHTS, CDR2 YDEGEE. This CDR3 contains 13 residues. Deletions cut 1 base from V and 8 bases from J, with 12 bases between.

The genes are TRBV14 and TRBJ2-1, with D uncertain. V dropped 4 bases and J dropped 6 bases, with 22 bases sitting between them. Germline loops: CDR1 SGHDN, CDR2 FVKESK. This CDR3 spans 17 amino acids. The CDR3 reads CASSRRPGGFAPNEQFF. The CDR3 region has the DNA TGTGCCAGCAGCCGTAGACCGGGTGGTTTTGCACCCAATGAGCAGTTCTTC.

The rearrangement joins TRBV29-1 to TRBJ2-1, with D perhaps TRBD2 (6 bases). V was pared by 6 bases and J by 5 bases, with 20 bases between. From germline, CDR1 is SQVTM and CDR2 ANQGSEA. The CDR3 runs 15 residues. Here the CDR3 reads CSVGLRLAGNNEQFF. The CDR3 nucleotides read TGCAGCGTGGGCCTTCGTCTGGCGGGAAACAATGAGCAGTTCTTC.

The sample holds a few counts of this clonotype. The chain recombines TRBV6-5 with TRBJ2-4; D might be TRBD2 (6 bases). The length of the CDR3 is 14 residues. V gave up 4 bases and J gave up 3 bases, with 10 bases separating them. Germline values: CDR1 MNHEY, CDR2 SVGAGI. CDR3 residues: CASSSGVDKNIQYF. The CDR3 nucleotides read TGTGCCAGCAGTTCGGGGGTTGACAAAAACATTCAGTACTTC.

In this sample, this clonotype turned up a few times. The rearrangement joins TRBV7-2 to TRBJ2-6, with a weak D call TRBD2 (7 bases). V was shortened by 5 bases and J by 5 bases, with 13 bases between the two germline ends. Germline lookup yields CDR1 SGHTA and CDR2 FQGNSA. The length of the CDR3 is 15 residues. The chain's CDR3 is CASSPQGGRANVLTF. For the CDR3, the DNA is TGTGCCAGCAGCCCACAGGGAGGGAGGGCCAACGTCCTGACTTTC.

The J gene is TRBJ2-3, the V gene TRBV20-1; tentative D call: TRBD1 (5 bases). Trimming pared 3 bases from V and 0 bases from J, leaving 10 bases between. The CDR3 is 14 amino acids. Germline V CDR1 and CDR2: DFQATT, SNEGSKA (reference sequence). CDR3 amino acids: CSASFRESTDTQYF. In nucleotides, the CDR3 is TGCAGTGCTAGTTTCAGGGAAAGCACAGATACGCAGTATTTT.

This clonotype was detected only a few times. The CDR3 DNA is TGCGCCAGCAGCCAAGCGCCGGGTCCCCCTTATGGCTACACCTTC. It yields the protein CASSQAPGPPYGYTF. The V and J genes are TRBV4-1 and TRBJ1-2; D is uncertain. V was clipped by 1 base and J by 5 bases, with 14 bases between them. In germline, CDR1 is MGHRA, CDR2 YSYEKL. The CDR3 runs 15 residues.